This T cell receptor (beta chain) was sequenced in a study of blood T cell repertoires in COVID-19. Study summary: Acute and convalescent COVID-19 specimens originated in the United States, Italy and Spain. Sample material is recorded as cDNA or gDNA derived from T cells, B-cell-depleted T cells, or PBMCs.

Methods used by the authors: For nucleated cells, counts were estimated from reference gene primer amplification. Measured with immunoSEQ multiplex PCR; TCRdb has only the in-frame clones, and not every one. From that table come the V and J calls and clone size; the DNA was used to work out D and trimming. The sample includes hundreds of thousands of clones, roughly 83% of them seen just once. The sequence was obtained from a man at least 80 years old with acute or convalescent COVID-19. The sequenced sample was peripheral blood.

The CDR3 DNA reads as TGTGCCAGCAGCTCTCGACTAGATACGCAGTATTTT. Amino acid sequence: CASSSRLDTQYF. The V call is TRBV7-9, the J call TRBJ2-3; no clear D. Trimming stripped 4 bases from V and 5 bases from J, with 7 bases between. Germline CDR1 and CDR2: SEHNR and FQNEAQ (reference sequence). The CDR3 covers 12 residues.